The 21 T cell receptor beta chains reported below all come from one sample, sequenced in a study of CD8 T cells in ankylosing spondylitis. TCRdb re-called the 5' RACE reads with MiXCR, one entry per CDR3 protein. The sample carries almost 250,000 distinct CDR3 sequences, 32% recorded once. Sequencing was done on a sample of blood, either unsorted or a sorted T cell fraction (not recorded which). The receptor source for this set is a male donor with ankylosing spondylitis or in good health (not recorded which).

V is TRBV4-1 and J is TRBJ2-7, with TRBD1 identical over 10 bases. Germline V gene lookup returns CDR1 MGHRA and CDR2 YSYEKL. The CDR3 runs to 18 residues. J gave up 5 bases and V 0 bases, and 13 bases lay outside the gene matches. CDR3 residues: CASSQEVESRDRGHEQYF. CDR3 nucleotide sequence: TGCGCCAGCAGCCAAGAAGTTGAGTCCCGGGACAGGGGCCACGAGCAGTACTTC.

This clonotype was observed a few times. The chain carries TRBV12-3 or TRBV12-4 and TRBJ2-1; D unresolved. CDR3 length: 14 amino acids. V dropped 5 bases and J dropped 5 bases, with 13 bases sitting between them. CDR3 coding DNA: TGTGCCAGCAGTGGGGATGGGGATAACAATGAGCAGTTCTTC. Its protein product is CASSGDGDNNEQFF.

The CDR3 sequence: CASSRQGTTYEQYF. The CDR3 DNA reads TGCGCCAGCAGCCGGCAAGGGACGACCTACGAGCAGTACTTC. The rearrangement uses TRBV4-1 and TRBJ2-7, with D tentatively TRBD1 or TRBD2 (5 bases each). The CDR3 length is 14 residues. Trimming took 4 bases from V and 2 from J, leaving 12 bases between them. Germline lookup yields CDR1 MGHRA and CDR2 YSYEKL.

Many counts were recorded for this clonotype. This chain joins TRBV12-3 or TRBV12-4 and TRBJ1-1; perhaps TRBD1 as D (6 bases). The CDR3 sequence is 13 residues long. With 6 bases removed from V and 3 bases from J, the gap between germline ends came to 11 bases. CDR3 protein: CASRDSSDTEAFF. CDR3 coding DNA: TGTGCCAGCAGGGACAGTTCGGACACTGAAGCTTTCTTT.

This clonotype was counted at least ten times. V usage is TRBV29-1 and J usage is TRBJ1-4, with unresolved D. The CDR3 covers 11 residues. Germline V gene sequence: CDR1 SQVTM, CDR2 ANQGSEA. The ends were cut back, 8 bases at V and 3 bases at J, with 7 bases in the middle. CDR3 coding DNA: TGCAGCATCATGGCTAATGAAAAACTGTTTTTT. The encoded protein is CSIMANEKLFF.

There are a few counts of this clonotype. The chain uses TRBV20-1 and TRBJ1-5; the D gene is possibly TRBD1 (6 bases). There are 14 residues in the CDR3. The germline V gene encodes CDR1 DFQATT and CDR2 SNEGSKA (reference sequence). The ends were cut back, 6 bases at V and 0 bases at J, with 12 bases in the middle. The CDR3 nucleotides are TGCAGTGCAAGACAGGAGAATAGCAATCAGCCCCAGCATTTT. Its translation is CSARQENSNQPQHF.

The gene calls are TRBV7-9 and TRBJ1-6; D is possibly TRBD1 (6 bases). The CDR3 has 13 residues. CDR1 and CDR2 from the germline V gene are SEHNR and FQNEAQ (reference sequence). V lost 5 bases, J lost 10 bases, and 12 bases lay in between. CDR3 sequence (DNA): TGTGCCAGCAGCCAGGGGCTGGGGTCACCCCTCCACTTT. The encoded protein is CASSQGLGSPLHF.

The chain uses TRBV4-2 and TRBJ1-5; TRBD1 matches at 7 bases. V lost 1 base, J lost 4 bases, and 10 bases stayed unmatched. Germline loops: CDR1 LGHNA, CDR2 YNFKEQ. The CDR3 loop spans 17 amino acids. The CDR3 loop is CASSQAARGNRNQPQHF. The CDR3 bases are TGTGCCAGCAGCCAAGCGGCCAGGGGGAATCGTAATCAGCCCCAGCATTTT.

The rearrangement uses TRBV20-1 and TRBJ2-1; D may be TRBD2 (5 bases). CDR1 is DFQATT, CDR2 SNEGSKA, per germline (reference sequence). V dropped 0 bases and J dropped 3 bases, with 15 bases sitting between them. The CDR3 is made up of 16 amino acids. CDR3 nucleotide sequence: TGCAGTGCTAGAGATATAACAAGAGGGCTCTACAATGAGCAGTTCTTC. Translating it yields CSARDITRGLYNEQFF.

This chain joins TRBV27 and TRBJ2-3; 10 nucleotides match TRBD2. Germline V gives CDR1 MNHEY, CDR2 SMNVEV (reference sequence). This CDR3 is 19 amino acids long. Unmatched junction bases numbered 16, after V lost 5 bases and J lost 2 bases. CDR3 DNA sequence: TGTGCCAGCAGTGAAAGGACAGCCGTAGCGGGGGGCCTCACAGATACGCAGTATTTT. Its protein product is CASSERTAVAGGLTDTQYF.

The rearrangement joins TRBV29-1 to TRBJ2-7, with no clear D. The CDR3 contains 13 residues. The V end lost 0 bases, the J end lost 7 bases, and 13 bases lay between the germline ends. CDR1 is SQVTM, CDR2 ANQGSEA, per germline. The CDR3 DNA sequence: TGCAGCGTTGAAGAGTTAGCCGCGGAGGAGCAGTACTTC. Protein: CSVEELAAEEQYF.

In its sample, this clonotype was seen a few times. The rearrangement joins TRBV27 to TRBJ2-1; no firm D call. Trimming shortened V by 5 bases and J by 0 bases, and 17 bases separated the two germline ends. Germline CDR1 is MNHEY and CDR2 is SMNVEV (reference sequence). The CDR3 contains 17 residues. The CDR3, as DNA: TGTGCCAGCAGTCCCCAAGGACGTCCTACCTCCTACAATGAGCAGTTCTTC. Its translation: CASSPQGRPTSYNEQFF.

V and J are TRBV20-1 and TRBJ1-1; D may be TRBD1 (6 bases). CDR1 is DFQATT, CDR2 SNEGSKA, per germline (reference sequence). Trimming removed 2 bases from V and 1 base from J, with 14 bases in between. The length of the CDR3 is 15 residues. CDR3 coding DNA: TGCAGTGCTAGATCCCGGACAGTTCAGAACACTGAAGCTTTCTTT. This encodes CSARSRTVQNTEAFF.

The V call is TRBV6-1, the J call TRBJ1-2; TRBD1 might be the D (6 bases). CDR3 length: 15 residues. In germline, CDR1 is MNHNS, CDR2 SASEGT. Deletions cut 3 bases from V and 6 bases from J, with 17 bases between. CDR3 DNA sequence: TGTGCCAGCAGTGACGGGGGGGGCGGGACTAATGGCTACACCTTC. Translated: CASSDGGGGTNGYTF.

The V and J genes are TRBV12-3 or TRBV12-4 and TRBJ2-3, with D perhaps assigned TRBD1 or TRBD2 (5 bases each). The CDR3 has 13 residues. V was cut by 8 bases and J by 5 bases, with 14 bases left in between. The CDR3 spells CASLPGGVDTQYF. CDR3 bases: TGTGCCAGCCTCCCTGGGGGTGTAGATACGCAGTATTTT.

This clonotype was counted between two and nine times. The gene calls are TRBV6-1 and TRBJ2-2, with D hard to call. The germline V gene has CDR1 MNHNS and CDR2 SASEGT. V gave up 6 bases and J gave up 0 bases, with 11 bases separating them. The CDR3 sequence is 15 residues long. The CDR3 reads CASSPIGSNTGELFF. CDR3 in DNA: TGTGCCAGCAGCCCGATAGGTTCGAACACCGGGGAGCTGTTTTTT.

There are a few counts of this clonotype. This CDR3 reads CASTLAGLSSYEQYF. DNA for the CDR3: TGTGCCAGCACCCTAGCCGGGCTAAGCTCCTACGAGCAGTACTTC. The chain employs TRBV6-1 and TRBJ2-7, with D possibly TRBD2 on 5 matching bases. The CDR3 has 15 residues. With 7 bases removed from V and 0 bases from J, the gap between germline ends came to 16 bases. Germline CDR1 MNHNS, CDR2 SASEGT.

This clonotype was observed a handful of times. This sequence joins TRBV10-3 and TRBJ2-1; 7 bases match TRBD2. This CDR3 is 19 amino acids long. With V trimmed by 2 bases and J by 5 bases, 18 bases remained unmatched. Per germline, CDR1 ENHRY and CDR2 SYGVKD. The CDR3 DNA follows: TGTGCCATCAGTGAGATGTTTAGGGCTAGCGGAAAAAGAAACAATGAGCAGTTCTTC. Its translation is CAISEMFRASGKRNNEQFF.

This clonotype appeared a few times. The J gene is TRBJ1-6, the V gene TRBV7-6, with D perhaps TRBD1 (5 bases). CDR1 is SGHVS, CDR2 FNYEAQ, per germline. V was trimmed by 1 base and J by 8 bases, leaving 12 bases between them. This CDR3 is 15 amino acids long. The CDR3 protein is CASSLDGDGDSPLHF. The CDR3 coding sequence is TGTGCCAGCAGCTTAGATGGGGACGGGGATTCACCCCTCCACTTT.

The table lists this clonotype with many counts. The chain couples TRBV7-2 to TRBJ2-1, with D possibly being TRBD2 (6 bases). CDR3 length: 16 residues. The germline V gene has CDR1 SGHTA and CDR2 FQGNSA. V lost 2 bases and J lost 8, with 19 bases in between. The CDR3 DNA reads as TGTGCCAGCAGCTTAATCGGGGGTCCCGGGTACCATGAGCAGTTCTTC. Translating it yields CASSLIGGPGYHEQFF.

This clonotype was detected many times. The rearrangement joins TRBV20-1 to TRBJ2-1; the match to TRBD2 covers 10 bases. The junction had 6 bases not matched to a gene; V was cut back by 5 bases and J by 2 bases. This CDR3 is built from 15 residues. The V gene's germline CDR1 is DFQATT and CDR2 SNEGSKA (reference sequence). CDR3 in DNA: TGCAGTGCTTTAGTTGGACTAGCGGCCTACAATGAGCAGTTCTTC. Protein: CSALVGLAAYNEQFF.